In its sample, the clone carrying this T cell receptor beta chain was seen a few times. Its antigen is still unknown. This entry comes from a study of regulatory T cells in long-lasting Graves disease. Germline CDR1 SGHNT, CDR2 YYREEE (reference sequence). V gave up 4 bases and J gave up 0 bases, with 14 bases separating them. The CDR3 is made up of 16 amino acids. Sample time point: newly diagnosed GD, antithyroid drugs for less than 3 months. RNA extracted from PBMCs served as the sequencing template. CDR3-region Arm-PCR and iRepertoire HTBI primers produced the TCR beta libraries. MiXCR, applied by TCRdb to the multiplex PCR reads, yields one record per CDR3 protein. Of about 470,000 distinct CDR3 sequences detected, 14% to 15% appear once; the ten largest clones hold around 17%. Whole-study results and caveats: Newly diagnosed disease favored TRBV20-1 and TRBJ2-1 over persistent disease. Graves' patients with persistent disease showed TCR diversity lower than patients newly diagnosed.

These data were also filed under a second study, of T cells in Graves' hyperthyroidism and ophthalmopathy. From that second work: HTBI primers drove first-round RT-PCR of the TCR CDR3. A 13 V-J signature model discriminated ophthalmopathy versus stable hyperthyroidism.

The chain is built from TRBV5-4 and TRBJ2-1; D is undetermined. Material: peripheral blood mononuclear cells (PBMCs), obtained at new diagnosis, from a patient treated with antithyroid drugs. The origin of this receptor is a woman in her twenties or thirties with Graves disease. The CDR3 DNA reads TGTGCCAGCAGCCCTGTAGGTCTAAGCTCCTACAATGAGCAGTTCTTC. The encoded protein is CASSPVGLSSYNEQFF.